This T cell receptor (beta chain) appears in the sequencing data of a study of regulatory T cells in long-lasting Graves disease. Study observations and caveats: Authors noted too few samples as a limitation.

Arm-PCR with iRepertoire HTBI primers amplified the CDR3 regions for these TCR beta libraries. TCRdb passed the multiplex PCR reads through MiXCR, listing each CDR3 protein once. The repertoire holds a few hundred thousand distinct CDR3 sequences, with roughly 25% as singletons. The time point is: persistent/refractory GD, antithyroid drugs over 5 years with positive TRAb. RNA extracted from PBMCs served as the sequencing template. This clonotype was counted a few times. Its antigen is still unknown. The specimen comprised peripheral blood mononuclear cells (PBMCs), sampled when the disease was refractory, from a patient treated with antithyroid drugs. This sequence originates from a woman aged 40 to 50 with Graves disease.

CDR3 sequence (DNA): TGTGCCAGCAGCTTTGACAGGGGTCACACCTTC. Encoded protein: CASSFDRGHTF. This chain joins TRBV5-6 and TRBJ1-2; 8 bases line up with TRBD1. The CDR3 loop spans 11 amino acids. Germline-derived CDR1 and CDR2 are SGHDT and YYEEEE. The junction had 3 bases not matched to a gene; V was cut back by 2 bases and J by 12 bases.